This TCR beta chain was captured by sequencing in a study of cytomegalovirus exposure and HLA in healthy donors. This CDR3 spans 15 amino acids. Germline loops: CDR1 MNHNS, CDR2 SASEGT. Germline trimming cut 5 bases from V and 4 bases from J; bases unmatched to any gene: 6. A multiplex PCR was run with 60 Vbeta primers and 13 Jbeta primers. Method: immunoSEQ multiplex PCR; TCRdb's copy keeps in-frame clones and lacks some. This sample has about 200,000 clones, with just under 70% found just once. This clonotype was obtained from a man in his forties in good health and CMV-seropositive. The specimen was PBMCs. The J gene is TRBJ2-2, the V gene TRBV6-1; 8 positions agree with TRBD2. CDR3 bases: TGTGCCAGCAGTCCTACGGGGGGGCTCACCGGGGAGCTGTTTTTT. Translation gives CASSPTGGLTGELFF.